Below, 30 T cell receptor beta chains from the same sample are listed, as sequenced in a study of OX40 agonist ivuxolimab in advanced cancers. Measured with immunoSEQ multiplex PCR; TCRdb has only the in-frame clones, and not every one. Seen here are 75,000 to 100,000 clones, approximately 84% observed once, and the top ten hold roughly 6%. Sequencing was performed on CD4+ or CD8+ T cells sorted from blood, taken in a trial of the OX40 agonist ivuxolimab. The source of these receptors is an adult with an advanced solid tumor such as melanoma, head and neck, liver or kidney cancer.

The CDR3 DNA sequence: TGTGCCAGCAGTGGATCGGGACAGACCTACGAGCAGTACTTC. Protein sequence: CASSGSGQTYEQYF. V gene TRBV6-5 combines with J gene TRBJ2-7; 7 nucleotides align to TRBD1. V trimming: 5 bases; J trimming: 2 bases; junction bases outside the gene matches: 6. Germline V CDR1 and CDR2: MNHEY, SVGAGI. This CDR3 is built from 14 residues.

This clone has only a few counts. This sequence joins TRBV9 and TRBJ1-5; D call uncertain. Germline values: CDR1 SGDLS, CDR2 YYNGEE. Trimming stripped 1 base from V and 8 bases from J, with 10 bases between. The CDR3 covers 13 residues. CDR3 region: CASSVSLSEPQHF. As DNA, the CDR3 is TGTGCCAGCAGCGTATCTCTCAGCGAGCCCCAGCATTTT. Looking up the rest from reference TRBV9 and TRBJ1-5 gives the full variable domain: DSGVTQTPKHLITATGQRVTLRCSPRSGDLSVYWYQQSLDQGLQFLIQYYNGEERAKGNILERFSAQQFPDLHSELNLSSLELGDSALYFCASSVSLSEPQHFGDGTRLSIL.

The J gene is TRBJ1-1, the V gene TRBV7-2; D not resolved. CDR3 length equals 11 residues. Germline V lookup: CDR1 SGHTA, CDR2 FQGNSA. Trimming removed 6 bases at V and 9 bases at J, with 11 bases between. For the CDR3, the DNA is TGTGCCAGCAGAACGGGCCAAAAAGCTTTCTTT. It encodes CASRTGQKAFF.

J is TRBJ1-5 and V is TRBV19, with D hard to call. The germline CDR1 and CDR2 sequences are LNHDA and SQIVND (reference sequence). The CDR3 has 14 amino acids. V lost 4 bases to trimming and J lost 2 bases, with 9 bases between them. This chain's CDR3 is CASSSRSRNQPQHF. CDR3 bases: TGTGCCAGTAGTAGCCGGTCGCGCAATCAGCCCCAGCATTTT.

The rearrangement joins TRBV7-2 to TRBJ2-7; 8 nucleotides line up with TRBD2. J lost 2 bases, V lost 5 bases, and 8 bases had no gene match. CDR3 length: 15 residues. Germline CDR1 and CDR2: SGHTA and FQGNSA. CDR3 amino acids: CASSTAGGGTYEQYF. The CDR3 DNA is TGTGCCAGCAGCACCGCGGGCGGGGGGACCTACGAGCAGTACTTC.

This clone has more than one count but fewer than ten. This CDR3 reads CASSYSGLAFFF. As DNA, the CDR3 is TGTGCCAGCAGTTACTCCGGACTTGCGTTTTTCTTC. This chain joins TRBV6-6 and TRBJ2-1; D might be TRBD2 (5 bases). V was cut by 0 bases and J by 16 bases, with 13 bases left in between. The germline CDR1 and CDR2 sequences are MNHNY and SVGAGI (reference sequence). The CDR3 sequence is 12 residues long.

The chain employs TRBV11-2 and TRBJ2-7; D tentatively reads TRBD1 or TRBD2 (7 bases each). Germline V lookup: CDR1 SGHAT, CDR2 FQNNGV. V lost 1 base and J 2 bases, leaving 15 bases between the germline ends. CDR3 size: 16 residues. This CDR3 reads CASSLGATGRAYEQYF. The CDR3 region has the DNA TGTGCCAGCAGCTTAGGCGCGACAGGGAGGGCCTACGAGCAGTACTTC. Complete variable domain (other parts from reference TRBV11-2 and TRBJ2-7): EAGVAQSPRYKIIEKRQSVAFWCNPISGHATLYWYQQILGQGPKLLIQFQNNGVVDDSQLPKDRFSAERLKGVDSTLKIQPAKLEDSAVYLCASSLGATGRAYEQYFGPGTRLTVT.

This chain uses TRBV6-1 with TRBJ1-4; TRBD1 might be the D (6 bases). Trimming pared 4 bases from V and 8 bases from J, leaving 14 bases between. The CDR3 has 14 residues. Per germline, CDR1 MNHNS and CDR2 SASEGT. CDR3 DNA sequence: TGTGCCAGCAGTGCCGGGGGACAACGCGAAAAACTGTTTTTT. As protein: CASSAGGQREKLFF.

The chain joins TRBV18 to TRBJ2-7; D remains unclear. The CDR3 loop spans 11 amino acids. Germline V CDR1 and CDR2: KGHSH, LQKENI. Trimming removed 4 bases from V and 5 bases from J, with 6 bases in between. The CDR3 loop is CASSLENEQYF. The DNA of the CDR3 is TGTGCCAGCTCACTGGAAAACGAGCAGTACTTC.

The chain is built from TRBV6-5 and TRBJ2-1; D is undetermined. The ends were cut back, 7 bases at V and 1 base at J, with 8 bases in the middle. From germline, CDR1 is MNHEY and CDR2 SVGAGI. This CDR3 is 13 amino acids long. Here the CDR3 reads CASKGASYNEQFF. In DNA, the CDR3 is TGTGCCAGCAAAGGCGCTTCCTACAATGAGCAGTTCTTC.

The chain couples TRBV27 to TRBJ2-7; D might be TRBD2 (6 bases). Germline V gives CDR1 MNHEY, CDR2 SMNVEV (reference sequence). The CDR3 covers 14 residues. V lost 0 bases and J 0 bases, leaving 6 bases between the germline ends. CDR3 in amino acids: CASSLSGGSYEQYF. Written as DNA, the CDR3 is TGTGCCAGCAGTTTATCGGGGGGCTCCTACGAGCAGTACTTC.

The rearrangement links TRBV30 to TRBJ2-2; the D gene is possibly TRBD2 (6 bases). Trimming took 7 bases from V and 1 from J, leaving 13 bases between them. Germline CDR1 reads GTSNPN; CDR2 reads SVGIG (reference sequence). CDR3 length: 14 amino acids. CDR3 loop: CASEGSLNTGELFF. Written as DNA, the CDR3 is TGTGCCTCGGAGGGATCGTTGAACACCGGGGAGCTGTTTTTT.

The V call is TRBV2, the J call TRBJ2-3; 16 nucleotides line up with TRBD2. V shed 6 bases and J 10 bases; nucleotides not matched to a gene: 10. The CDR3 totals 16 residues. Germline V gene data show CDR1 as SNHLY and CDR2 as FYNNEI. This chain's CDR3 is CASRGTSGGANSAQYF. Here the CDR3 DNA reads TGTGCCAGCAGAGGGACTAGCGGGGGGGCCAATTCGGCGCAGTATTTT.

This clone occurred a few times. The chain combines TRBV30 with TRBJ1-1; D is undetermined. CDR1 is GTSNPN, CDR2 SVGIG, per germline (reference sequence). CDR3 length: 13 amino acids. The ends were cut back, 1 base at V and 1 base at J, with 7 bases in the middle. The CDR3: CAWSGGSNTEAFF. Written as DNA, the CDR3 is TGTGCCTGGAGTGGGGGATCGAACACTGAAGCTTTCTTT. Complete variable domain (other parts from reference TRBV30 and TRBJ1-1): SQTIHQWPATLVQPVGSPLSLECTVEGTSNPNLYWYRQAAGRGLQLLFYSVGIGQISSEVPQNLSASRPQDRQFILSSKKLLLSDSGFYLCAWSGGSNTEAFFGQGTRLTVV.

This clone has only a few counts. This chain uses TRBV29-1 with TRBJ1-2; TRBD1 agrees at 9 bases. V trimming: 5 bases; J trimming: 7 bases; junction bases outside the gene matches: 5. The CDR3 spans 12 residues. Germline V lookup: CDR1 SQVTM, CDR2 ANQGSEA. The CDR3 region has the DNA TGCAGCGTTCGACAGGGGGATGCTGGCTACACCTTC. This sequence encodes CSVRQGDAGYTF. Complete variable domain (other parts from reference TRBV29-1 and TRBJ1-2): SAVISQKPSRDICQRGTSLTIQCQVDSQVTMMFWYRQQPGQSLTLIATANQGSEATYESGFVIDKFPISRPNLTFSTLTVSNMSPEDSSIYLCSVRQGDAGYTFGSGTRLTVV.

The CDR3 protein is CSVLAGVDYEQYF. CDR3 sequence (DNA): TGCAGCGTTCTAGCGGGAGTGGATTACGAGCAGTACTTC. The chain employs TRBV29-1 and TRBJ2-7; 10 bases map to TRBD2. After removal of 5 bases from V and 4 bases from J, the junction contained 5 bases not matched to a gene. Per the germline V gene, CDR1 is SQVTM and CDR2 is ANQGSEA. The CDR3 is 13 amino acids.

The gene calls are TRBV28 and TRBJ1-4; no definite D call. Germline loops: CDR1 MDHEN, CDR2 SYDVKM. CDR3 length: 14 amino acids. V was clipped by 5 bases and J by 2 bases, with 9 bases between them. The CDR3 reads CASSPMRTNEKLFF. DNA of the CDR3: TGTGCCAGCAGTCCAATGCGGACTAATGAAAAACTGTTTTTT.

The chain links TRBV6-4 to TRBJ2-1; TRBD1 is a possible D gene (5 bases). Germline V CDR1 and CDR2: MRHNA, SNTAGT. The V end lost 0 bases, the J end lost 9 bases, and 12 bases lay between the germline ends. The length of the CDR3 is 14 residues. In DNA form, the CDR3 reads TGTGCCAGCAGTGACTCAGCTGACAGCAGTGAGCAGTTCTTC. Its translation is CASSDSADSSEQFF.

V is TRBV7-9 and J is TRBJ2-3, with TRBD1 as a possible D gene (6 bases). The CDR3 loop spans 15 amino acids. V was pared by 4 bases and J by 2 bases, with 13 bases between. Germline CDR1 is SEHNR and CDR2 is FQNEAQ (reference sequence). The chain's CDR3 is CASSSQGSPTDTQYF. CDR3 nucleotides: TGTGCCAGCAGCTCCCAGGGGTCCCCCACAGATACGCAGTATTTT.

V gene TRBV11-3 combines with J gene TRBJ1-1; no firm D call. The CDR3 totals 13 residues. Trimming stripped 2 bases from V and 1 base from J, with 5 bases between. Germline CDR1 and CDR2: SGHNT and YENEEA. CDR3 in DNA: TGTGCCAGCAGCTTATCCCAGAACACTGAAGCTTTCTTT. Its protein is CASSLSQNTEAFF.

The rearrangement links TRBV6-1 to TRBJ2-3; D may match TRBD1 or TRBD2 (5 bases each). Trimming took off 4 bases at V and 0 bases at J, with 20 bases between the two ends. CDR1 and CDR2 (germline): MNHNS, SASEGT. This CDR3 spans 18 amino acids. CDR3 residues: CASSARTVQVGSTDTQYF. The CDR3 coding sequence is TGTGCCAGCAGTGCCCGGACTGTACAGGTGGGGAGCACAGATACGCAGTATTTT.

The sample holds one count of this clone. CDR3 nucleotide sequence: TGTGCCAGCAGTGGGATACTCCGTGAAAAACTGTTTTTT. Protein product: CASSGILREKLFF. The gene calls are TRBV2 and TRBJ1-4; no clear D gene. The CDR3 length is 13 residues. Germline V gene sequence: CDR1 SNHLY, CDR2 FYNNEI. V lost 4 bases, J lost 7 bases, and 10 bases lay in between.

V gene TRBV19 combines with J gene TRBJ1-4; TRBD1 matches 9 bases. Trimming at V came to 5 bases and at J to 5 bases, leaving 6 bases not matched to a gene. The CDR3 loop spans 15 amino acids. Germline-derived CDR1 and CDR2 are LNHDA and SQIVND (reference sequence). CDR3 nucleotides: TGTGCCAGTAGTCAACAGACAGGGGGGAATGAAAAACTGTTTTTT. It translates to CASSQQTGGNEKLFF.

In DNA, the CDR3 is TGTGCCAGCAGCTTGGGGTCTTTCGGACAGCAAGAGACCCAGTACTTC. This codes for CASSLGSFGQQETQYF. This chain uses TRBV5-6 with TRBJ2-5; a weak D match, TRBD1 (6 bases). Per germline, CDR1 SGHDT and CDR2 YYEEEE. The CDR3 spans 16 residues. V lost 0 bases to trimming and J lost 2 bases, with 14 bases between them.

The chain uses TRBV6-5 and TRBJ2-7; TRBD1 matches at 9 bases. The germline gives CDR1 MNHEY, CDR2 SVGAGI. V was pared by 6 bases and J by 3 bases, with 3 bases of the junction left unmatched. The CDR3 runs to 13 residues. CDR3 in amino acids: CASRRTGDYEQYF. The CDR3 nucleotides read TGTGCCAGCAGGCGGACAGGGGACTACGAGCAGTACTTC.

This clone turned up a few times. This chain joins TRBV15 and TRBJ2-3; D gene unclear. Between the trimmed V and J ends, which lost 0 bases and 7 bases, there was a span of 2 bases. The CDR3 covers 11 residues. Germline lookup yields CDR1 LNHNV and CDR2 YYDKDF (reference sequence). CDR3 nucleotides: TGTGCCACCAGCAGAGACTATACGCAGTATTTT. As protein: CATSRDYTQYF.

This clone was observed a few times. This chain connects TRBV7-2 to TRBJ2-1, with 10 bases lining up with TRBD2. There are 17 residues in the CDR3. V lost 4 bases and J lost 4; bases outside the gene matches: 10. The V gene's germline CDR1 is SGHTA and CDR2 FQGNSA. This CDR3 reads CASSSWTSGGGYNEQFF. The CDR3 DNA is TGTGCCAGCAGCTCCTGGACTAGCGGAGGGGGGTACAATGAGCAGTTCTTC.

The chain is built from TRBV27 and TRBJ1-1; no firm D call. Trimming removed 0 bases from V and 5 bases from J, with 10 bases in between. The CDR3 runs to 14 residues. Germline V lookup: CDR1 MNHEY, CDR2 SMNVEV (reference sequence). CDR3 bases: TGTGCCAGCAGTTTATCTTGGGAAAAAACTGAAGCTTTCTTT. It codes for CASSLSWEKTEAFF.

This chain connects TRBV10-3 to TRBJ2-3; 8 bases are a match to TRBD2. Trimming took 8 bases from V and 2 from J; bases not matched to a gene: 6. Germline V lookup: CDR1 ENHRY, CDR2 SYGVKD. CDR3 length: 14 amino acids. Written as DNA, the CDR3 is TGTGCCATCGACAGCGGGGGTAACACAGATACGCAGTATTTT. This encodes CAIDSGGNTDTQYF.

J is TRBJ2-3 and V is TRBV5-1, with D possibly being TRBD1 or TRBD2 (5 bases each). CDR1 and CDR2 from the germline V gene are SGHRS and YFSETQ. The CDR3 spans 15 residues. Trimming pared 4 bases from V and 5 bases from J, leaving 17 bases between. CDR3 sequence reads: CASSPRPEGLDTQYF. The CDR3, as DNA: TGCGCCAGCAGCCCCCGGCCCGAGGGGTTAGATACGCAGTATTTT.